The source of this TCR beta chain is a study of T cells in Graves' hyperthyroidism and ophthalmopathy. Findings and limits, study-wide: The model foresaw ophthalmopathy a median roughly 6.3 months prior to onset.

Patients were aged 18 to 65, had disease duration under 2 months, and had newly diagnosed hyperthyroidism. Exclusion of a patient resulted from uncontrolled infection, other autoimmune disease, pregnancy or lactation. A remark on this clonotype: The antigen is not known.

Amplification of TCR beta CDR3 regions was performed using RNA transcripts as template. First-round RT-PCR with HTBI primers amplified the TCR CDR3 region. Using its own MiXCR run on the multiplex PCR reads, TCRdb lists one record per CDR3 protein. The data contain under 700,000 distinct CDR3 sequences, around 45% of them singletons. The source is a woman aged 18-29 years with Graves' hyperthyroidism. The sample was peripheral blood or thyroid tissue (not recorded which).

This chain's CDR3 is CASQPGTAEQYF. In nucleotides, the CDR3 is TGTGCCTCCCAACCCGGGACAGCCGAGCAGTACTTC. The chain has TRBV10-3 and TRBJ2-7; 7 nucleotides match TRBD1. CDR1 and CDR2 from the germline V gene are ENHRY and SYGVKD. CDR3 length: 12 amino acids. The ends lost 11 bases at V and 6 bases at J; junction bases unmatched: 10.